This TCR beta chain was documented in a study of OX40 agonist ivuxolimab in advanced cancers. Some background on the complete study: Ivuxolimab was an agonistic, fully human IgG2 monoclonal antibody directed against OX40 (CD134), a costimulatory receptor. Intravenous ivuxolimab was administered to patients every 2 weeks at six dose levels: 0.01, 0.1, 0.3, 1.5, 3 and 10 mg/kg. The monotherapy dose-escalation portion (N = 52 patients) of the phase I ivuxolimab trial is reported in the paper. A male proportion of around 81% and a mean age of approximately 55 years, ranging from roughly 23 to 90, were recorded for the dose-escalation cohort. Of the approximately 54 dose-escalation patients, hepatocellular carcinoma was present in around 19, melanoma in around 15, renal cell carcinoma in 9 and head and neck cancer in 9. Partial responses occurred in three dose-escalation patients: two with cutaneous melanoma and one with hepatocellular carcinoma. The purpose of peripheral TCRbeta sequencing was to test whether ivuxolimab changed TCR sequence diversity and led to clonal T-cell expansion. Prior anti-PD-1, anti-PD-L1 or anti-CTLA-4 therapy was permitted, and 40% of dose-escalation patients had received checkpoint inhibitors.

In the germline V gene, CDR1 corresponds to SGHAT and CDR2 to FQNNGV. From cysteine to phenylalanine, the CDR3 is 15 amino acids long. Of the read, only the CDR3 DNA is kept; its 45 bases are in frame from base 1. V lost 5 bases and J lost 0 bases; the stretch between them is 14 bases long. To note about this clone: Its target antigen remains unknown. No qualities accompany the bases; no much larger clone lies one base away.

Patients with a history of autoimmune disease or receiving systemic immunosuppression were excluded from the trial. Peripheral blood for TCR sequencing was drawn from every dose cohort at baseline, at cycle 4 day 1 and at cycle 7 day 1. Samples came from an open-label, multicenter, first-in-human phase I dose-escalation trial of ivuxolimab. Adults with locally advanced or metastatic melanoma, renal cell, hepatocellular, or head and neck squamous cell carcinoma were enrolled in the trial. Before TCR sequencing, CD4+ T cells and CD8+ T cells from peripheral blood were sorted into separate populations. Genomic DNA was isolated from the sorted cells so that the TCRbeta CDR3 region could be sequenced. TCRbeta CDR3 regions were sequenced using the immunoSEQ Assay. The table was pulled from immuneACCESS by TCRdb, which kept in-frame rearrangements only. Such tables lose some clones; where checked, under half of the loss comes from unresolved V genes, and the rest has no known cause. The sample table shows roughly 64,000 clones, and around 88% are seen once. The top ten clonotypes cover under 0.85% of the sample.

Summary of the overall study and its limitations: After ivuxolimab, more expanded clones were found on average in CD8+ T cells than in CD4+ T cells. Partial responders in the 0.1-3.0 mg/kg groups had among the lowest normalized peripheral clonal expansion, especially among CD8+ T cells. The antigen specificity of the clonally expanded peripheral T cells was not determined. Low levels of normalized T-cell clonal expansion were also seen in some patients who did not respond. At doses of 0.1 to 3.0 mg/kg, clonal expansion of both CD4+ and CD8+ T cells in blood was seen between baseline and week 6.

Sequencing used CD4+ or CD8+ T cells sorted from blood, obtained in a trial of the OX40 agonist ivuxolimab. The chain is encoded by TRBV11-2 joined to TRBJ2-7; TRBD1 might be the D gene, on 5 matching bases. This receptor was identified in an adult with an advanced solid tumor such as melanoma, head and neck, liver or kidney cancer. CDR3 loop: CASSDPGAISYEQYF. The sequenced DNA: TGTGCCAGCAGCGATCCTGGGGCCATCTCCTACGAGCAGTACTTC.